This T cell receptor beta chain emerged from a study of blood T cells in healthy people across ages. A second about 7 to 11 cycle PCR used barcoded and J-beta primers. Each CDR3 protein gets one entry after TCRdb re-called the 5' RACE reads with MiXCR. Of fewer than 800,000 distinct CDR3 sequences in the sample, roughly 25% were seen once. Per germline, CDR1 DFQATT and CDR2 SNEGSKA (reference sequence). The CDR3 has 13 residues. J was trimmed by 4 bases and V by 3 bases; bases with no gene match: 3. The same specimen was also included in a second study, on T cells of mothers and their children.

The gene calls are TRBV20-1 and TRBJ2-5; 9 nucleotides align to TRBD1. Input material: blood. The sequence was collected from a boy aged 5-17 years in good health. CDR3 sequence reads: CSARGTGSETQYF. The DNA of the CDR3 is TGCAGTGCTAGGGGGACAGGGTCAGAGACCCAGTACTTC.